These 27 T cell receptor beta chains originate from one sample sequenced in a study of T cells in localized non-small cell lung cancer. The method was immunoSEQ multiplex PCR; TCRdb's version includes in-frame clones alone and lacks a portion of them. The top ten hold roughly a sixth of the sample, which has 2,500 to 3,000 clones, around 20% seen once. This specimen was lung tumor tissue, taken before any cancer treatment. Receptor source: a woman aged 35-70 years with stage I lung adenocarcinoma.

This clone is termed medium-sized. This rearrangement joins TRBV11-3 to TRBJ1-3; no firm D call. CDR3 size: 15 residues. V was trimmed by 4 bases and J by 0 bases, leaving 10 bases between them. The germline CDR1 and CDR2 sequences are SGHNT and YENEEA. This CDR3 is CASSSDVSSGNTIYF. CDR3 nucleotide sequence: TGTGCCAGCAGCTCGGACGTCAGCTCTGGAAACACCATATATTTT.

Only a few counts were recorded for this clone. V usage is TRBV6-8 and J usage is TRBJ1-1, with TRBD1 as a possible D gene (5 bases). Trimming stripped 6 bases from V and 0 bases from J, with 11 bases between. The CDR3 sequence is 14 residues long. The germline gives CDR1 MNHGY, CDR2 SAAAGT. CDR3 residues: CASRYRSMNTEAFF. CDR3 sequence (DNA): TGTGCCAGCAGGTACAGGAGCATGAACACTGAAGCTTTCTTT.

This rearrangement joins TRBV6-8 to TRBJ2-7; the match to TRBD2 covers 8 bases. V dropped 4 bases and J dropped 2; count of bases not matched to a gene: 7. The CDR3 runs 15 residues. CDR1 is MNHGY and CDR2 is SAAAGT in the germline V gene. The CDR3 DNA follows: TGTGCCAGCAGTTCGCGCAGCGGGGGTCCCTACGAGCAGTACTTC. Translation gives CASSSRSGGPYEQYF.

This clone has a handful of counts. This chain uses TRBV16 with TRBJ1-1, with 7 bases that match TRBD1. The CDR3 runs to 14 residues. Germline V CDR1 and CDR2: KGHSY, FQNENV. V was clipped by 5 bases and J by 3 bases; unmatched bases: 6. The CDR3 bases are TGTGCCAGCAGCACAGGGGTGACGGACACTGAAGCTTTCTTT. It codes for CASSTGVTDTEAFF.

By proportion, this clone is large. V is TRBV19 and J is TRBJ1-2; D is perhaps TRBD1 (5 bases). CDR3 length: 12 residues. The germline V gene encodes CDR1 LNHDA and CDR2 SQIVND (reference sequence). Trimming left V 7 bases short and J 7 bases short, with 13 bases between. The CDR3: CASTRQGAGYTF. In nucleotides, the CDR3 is TGTGCCAGTACTCGGCAGGGAGCTGGCTACACCTTC.

For the CDR3, the DNA is TGTGCCATCAGTGAGTCGACGGGACTAGCGGGGGGACTAGGAGGCACAGATACGCAGTATTTT. Translation gives CAISESTGLAGGLGGTDTQYF. J is TRBJ2-3 and V is TRBV10-3; 15 nucleotides line up with TRBD2. Germline CDR1 is ENHRY and CDR2 is SYGVKD. The CDR3 is made up of 21 amino acids. The trim removed 0 bases at V and 1 base at J, leaving 11 bases unmatched.

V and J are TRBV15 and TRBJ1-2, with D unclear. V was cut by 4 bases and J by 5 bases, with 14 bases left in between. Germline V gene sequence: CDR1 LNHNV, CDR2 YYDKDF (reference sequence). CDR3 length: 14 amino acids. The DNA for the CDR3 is TGTGCCACCAGCAAAGCGGGCAGATCATATGGCTACACCTTC. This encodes CATSKAGRSYGYTF.

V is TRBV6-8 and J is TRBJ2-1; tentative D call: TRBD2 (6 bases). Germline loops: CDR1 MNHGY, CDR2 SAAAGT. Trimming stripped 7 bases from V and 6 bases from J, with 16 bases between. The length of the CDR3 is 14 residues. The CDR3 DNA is TGTGCCAGCACCAAAGGAGGGATTGGCAATGAGCAGTTCTTC. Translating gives CASTKGGIGNEQFF.

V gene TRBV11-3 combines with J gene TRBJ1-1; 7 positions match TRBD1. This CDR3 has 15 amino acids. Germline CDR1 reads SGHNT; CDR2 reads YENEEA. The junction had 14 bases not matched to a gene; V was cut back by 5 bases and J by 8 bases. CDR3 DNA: TGTGCCAGCAGCCCGGAGGGACAGCTCAACCGCGAAGCTTTCTTT. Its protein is CASSPEGQLNREAFF.

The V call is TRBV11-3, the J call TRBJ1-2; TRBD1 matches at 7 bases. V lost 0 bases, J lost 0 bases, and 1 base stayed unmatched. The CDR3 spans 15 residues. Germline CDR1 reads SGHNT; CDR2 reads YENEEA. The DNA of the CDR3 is TGTGCCAGCAGCTTAGATACAGGGGCTAACTATGGCTACACCTTC. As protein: CASSLDTGANYGYTF.

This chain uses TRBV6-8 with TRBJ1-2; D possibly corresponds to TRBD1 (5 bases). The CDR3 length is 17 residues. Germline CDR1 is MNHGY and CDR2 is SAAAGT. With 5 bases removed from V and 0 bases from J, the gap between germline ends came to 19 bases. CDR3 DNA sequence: TGTGCCAGCAGTCCCTCCCGGGGGAGGGTGACTAACTATGGCTACACCTTC. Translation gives CASSPSRGRVTNYGYTF.

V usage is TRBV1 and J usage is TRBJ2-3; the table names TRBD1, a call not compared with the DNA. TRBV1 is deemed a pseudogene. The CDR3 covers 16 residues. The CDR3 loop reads CASSQTTGWGLDTQYF. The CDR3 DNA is TGCGCCAGCAGCCAAACGACAGGGTGGGGGTTAGATACGCAGTATTTT.

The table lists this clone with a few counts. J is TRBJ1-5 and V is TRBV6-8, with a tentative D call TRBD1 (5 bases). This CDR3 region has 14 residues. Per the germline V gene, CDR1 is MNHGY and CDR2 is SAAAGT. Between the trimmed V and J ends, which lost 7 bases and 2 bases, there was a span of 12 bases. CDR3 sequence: CASKTFRGNQPQHF. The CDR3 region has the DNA TGTGCCAGCAAAACTTTCAGGGGCAATCAGCCCCAGCATTTT.

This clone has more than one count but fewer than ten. In DNA form, the CDR3 reads TGTGCCAGTAGTTGGGGGTCCTCTGGGGCCAACGTCCTGACTTTC. Its protein product is CASSWGSSGANVLTF. V and J are TRBV19 and TRBJ2-6; either TRBD1 or TRBD2 may supply D (5 bases each). V gave up 5 bases and J gave up 0 bases, with 8 bases separating them. The CDR3 spans 15 residues. Germline V gene data show CDR1 as LNHDA and CDR2 as SQIVND (reference sequence).

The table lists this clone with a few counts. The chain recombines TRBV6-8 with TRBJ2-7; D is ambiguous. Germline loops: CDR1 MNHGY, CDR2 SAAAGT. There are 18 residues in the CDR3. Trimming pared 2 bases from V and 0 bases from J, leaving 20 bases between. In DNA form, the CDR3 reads TGTGCCAGCAGTTACGCATCCCTTAGGTCGGGCATCTCCTACGAGCAGTACTTC. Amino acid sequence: CASSYASLRSGISYEQYF.

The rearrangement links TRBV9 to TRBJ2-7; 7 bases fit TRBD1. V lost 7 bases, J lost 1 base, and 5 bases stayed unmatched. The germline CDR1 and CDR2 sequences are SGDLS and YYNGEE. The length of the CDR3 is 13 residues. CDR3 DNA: TGTGCCAGCGGGGGACAGATATCCTACGAGCAGTACTTC. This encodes CASGGQISYEQYF.

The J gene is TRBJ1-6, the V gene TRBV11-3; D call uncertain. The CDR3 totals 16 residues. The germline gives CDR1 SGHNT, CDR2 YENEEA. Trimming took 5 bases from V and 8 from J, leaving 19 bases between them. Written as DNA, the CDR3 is TGTGCCAGCAGCATAGGTGGGAGGGCCGGGGATTCACCCCTCCACTTT. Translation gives CASSIGGRAGDSPLHF.

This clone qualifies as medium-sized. The CDR3 nucleotides read TGTGCCAGCAGCCCGAGGGGCTCCCGAGCGGATGGCTACACCTTC. It yields the protein CASSPRGSRADGYTF. The chain is built from TRBV11-3 and TRBJ1-2, with D perhaps matching TRBD1 (5 bases). The CDR3 runs 15 residues. Germline V gene sequence: CDR1 SGHNT, CDR2 YENEEA. V was pared by 5 bases and J by 6 bases, with 19 bases between.

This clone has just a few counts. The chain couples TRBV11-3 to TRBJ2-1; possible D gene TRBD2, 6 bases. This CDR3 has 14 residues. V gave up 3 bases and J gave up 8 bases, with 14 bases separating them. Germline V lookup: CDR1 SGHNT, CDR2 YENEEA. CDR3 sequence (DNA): TGTGCCAGCAGCTTTTATCAGGGAGGCGATGAGCAGTTCTTC. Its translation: CASSFYQGGDEQFF.

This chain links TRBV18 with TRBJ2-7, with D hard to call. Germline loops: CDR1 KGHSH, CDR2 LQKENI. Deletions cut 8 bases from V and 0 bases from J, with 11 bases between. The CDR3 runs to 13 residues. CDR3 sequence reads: CASRDPPSYEQYF. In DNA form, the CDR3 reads TGTGCCAGCCGTGATCCGCCCTCCTACGAGCAGTACTTC.

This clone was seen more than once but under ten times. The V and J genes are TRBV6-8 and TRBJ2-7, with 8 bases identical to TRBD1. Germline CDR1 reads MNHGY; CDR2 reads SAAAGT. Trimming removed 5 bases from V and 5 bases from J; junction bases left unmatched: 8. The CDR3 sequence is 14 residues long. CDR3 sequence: CASSPTGVLNEQYF. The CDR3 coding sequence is TGTGCCAGCAGTCCGACAGGGGTTCTGAACGAGCAGTACTTC.

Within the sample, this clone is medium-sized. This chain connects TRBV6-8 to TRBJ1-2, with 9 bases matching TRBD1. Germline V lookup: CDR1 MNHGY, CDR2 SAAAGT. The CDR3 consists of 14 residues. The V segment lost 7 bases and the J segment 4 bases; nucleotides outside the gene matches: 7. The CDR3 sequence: CASTGGQGLYGYTF. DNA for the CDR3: TGTGCCAGCACCGGGGGACAGGGTCTCTATGGCTACACCTTC.

The DNA for the CDR3 is TGCGCCAGCAGCCGTACTACCTCTCAGGGTGGCACTGAAGCTTTCTTT. Translation gives CASSRTTSQGGTEAFF. The chain uses TRBV5-1 and TRBJ1-1; TRBD1 is a possible D gene (5 bases). Trimming removed 4 bases from V and 4 bases from J, with 20 bases in between. CDR1 and CDR2 (germline): SGHRS, YFSETQ. The CDR3 is 16 residues long.

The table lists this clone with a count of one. The CDR3 DNA follows: TGCAGCGTTGACCAGGGACTTAACACTGAAGCTTTCTTT. Protein sequence: CSVDQGLNTEAFF. The rearrangement joins TRBV29-1 to TRBJ1-1, with D perhaps TRBD1 (5 bases). The V and J ends lost 3 bases and 2 bases respectively, with 10 bases between them. This CDR3 is built from 13 residues. Germline V gives CDR1 SQVTM, CDR2 ANQGSEA.

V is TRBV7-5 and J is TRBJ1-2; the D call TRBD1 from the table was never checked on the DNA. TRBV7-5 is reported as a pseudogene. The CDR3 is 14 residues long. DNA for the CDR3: TGTGCCAGCAGCCAAGGGGCAGGGATCGGTGGCTACACCTTC. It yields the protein CASSQGAGIGGYTF.

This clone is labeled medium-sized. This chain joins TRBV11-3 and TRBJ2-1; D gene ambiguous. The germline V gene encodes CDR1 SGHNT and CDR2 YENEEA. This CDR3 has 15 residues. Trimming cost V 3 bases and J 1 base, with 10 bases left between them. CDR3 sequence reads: CASSLDGPSYNEQFF. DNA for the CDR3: TGTGCCAGCAGCTTGGACGGCCCTTCCTACAATGAGCAGTTCTTC. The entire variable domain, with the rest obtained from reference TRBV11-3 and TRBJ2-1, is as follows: EAGVVQSPRYKIIEKKQPVAFWCNPISGHNTLYWYLQNLGQGPELLIRYENEEAVDDSQLPKDRFSAERLKGVDSTLKIQPAELGDSAVYLCASSLDGPSYNEQFFGPGTRLTVL.

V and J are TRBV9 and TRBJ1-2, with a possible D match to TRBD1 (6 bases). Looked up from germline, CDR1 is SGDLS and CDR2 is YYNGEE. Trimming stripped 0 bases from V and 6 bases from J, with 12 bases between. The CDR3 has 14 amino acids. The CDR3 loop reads CASSVEDEGDGYTF. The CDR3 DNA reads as TGTGCCAGCAGCGTAGAAGATGAGGGGGATGGCTACACCTTC.